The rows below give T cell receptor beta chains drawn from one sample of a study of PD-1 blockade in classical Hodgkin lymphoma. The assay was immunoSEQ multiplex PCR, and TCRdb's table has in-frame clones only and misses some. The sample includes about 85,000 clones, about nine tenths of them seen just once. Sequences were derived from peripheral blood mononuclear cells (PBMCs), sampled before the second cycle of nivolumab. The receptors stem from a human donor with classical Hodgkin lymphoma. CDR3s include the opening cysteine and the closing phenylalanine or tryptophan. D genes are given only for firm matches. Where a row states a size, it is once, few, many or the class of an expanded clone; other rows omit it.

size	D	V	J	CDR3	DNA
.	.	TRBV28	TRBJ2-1	CASSTHFANGTPENEQFF	TGTGCCAGCAGTACGCACTTCGCAAACGGGACACCAGAGAATGAGCAGTTCTTC
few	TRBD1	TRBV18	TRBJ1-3	CASSPLGQGASGNTIYF	TGTGCCAGCTCACCACTCGGACAGGGGGCATCTGGAAACACCATATATTTT
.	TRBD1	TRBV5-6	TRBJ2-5	CASSLGSGGYQETQYF	TGTGCCAGCAGCTTGGGTTCAGGGGGCTACCAAGAGACCCAGTACTTC
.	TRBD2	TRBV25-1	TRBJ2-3	CASSDSGLKPTDTQYF	TGTGCCAGCAGTGATAGCGGGCTAAAACCCACAGATACGCAGTATTTT
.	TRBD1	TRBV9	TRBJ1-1	CASSVEGQEAEAFF	TGTGCCAGCAGCGTAGAAGGACAGGAGGCTGAAGCTTTCTTT
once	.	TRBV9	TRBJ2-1	CASSVDPRGPWGNEQFF	TGTGCCAGCAGCGTAGACCCTCGCGGGCCCTGGGGCAATGAGCAGTTCTTC
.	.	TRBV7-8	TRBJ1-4	CASSQSDRAHRKLFF	TGTGCCAGCAGTCAATCCGACAGAGCCCACCGAAAACTGTTTTTT
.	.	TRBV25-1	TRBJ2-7	CASSDTGGGAGYEQYF	TGTGCCAGCAGTGATACAGGGGGGGGCGCCGGCTACGAGCAGTACTTC
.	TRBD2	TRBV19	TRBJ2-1	CASRYLGLAGGINEQFF	TGTGCCAGTCGGTACTTGGGACTAGCGGGAGGGATAAATGAGCAGTTCTTC
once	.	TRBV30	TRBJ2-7	CAWSRRYEQYF	TGTGCCTGGAGCCGAAGATACGAGCAGTACTTC
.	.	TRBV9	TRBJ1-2	CASSVERDGYTF	TGTGCCAGCAGCGTAGAGCGGGATGGCTACACCTTC
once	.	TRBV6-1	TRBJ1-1	CASSEKIGGLLNTEAFF	TGTGCCAGCAGTGAAAAAATCGGTGGGCTGTTGAACACTGAAGCTTTCTTT
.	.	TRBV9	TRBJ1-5	CASSVGGSNQPQHF	TGTGCCAGCAGCGTAGGTGGATCAAATCAGCCCCAGCATTTT